These T cell receptor beta chains were read from a single sample in a study of type 1 and type 2 diabetes patients. TCRdb independently ran MiXCR on the multiplex PCR reads; one entry per CDR3 protein. There are fewer than 350,000 distinct CDR3 sequences in the sample; 40% to 50% occur only once, and roughly 15% lies in the top ten. Material for sequencing was peripheral blood mononuclear cells (PBMCs). Source of these receptors: a man in his late teens or twenties with type 2 diabetes. Both conserved end residues are part of each CDR3. The D gene is left open where the match is weak. The size of a clone is reported for some rows only, either as once, few or many, or as a class for expanded clones.

TRBV6-6	TRBJ1-4	few	NA	TGTGCCAGCAGTTACGGGGGGACCACTAATGAAAAACTGTTTTTT	CASSYGGTTNEKLFF
TRBV6-5	TRBJ1-5	few	TRBD1	TGTGCCAGCAGTCTCGACAGGGGGGGGCCATTGCCCCAGCATTTT	CASSLDRGGPLPQHF
TRBV10-1	TRBJ1-2	many	NA	TGCGCCAGCAGTGAAACTCAAACCTATGGCTACACCTTC	CASSETQTYGYTF
TRBV5-1	TRBJ2-5	NA	NA	TGCGCCAGCAGCTTGATACAGGGCCAAGAGACCCAGTACTTC	CASSLIQGQETQYF
TRBV2	TRBJ2-2	NA	NA	TGTGCCAGCAAATTAGACAGTTTCACCACCGGGGAGCTGCTTTTT	CASKLDSFTTGELLF
TRBV10-3	TRBJ2-7	NA	NA	TGTGCCATCGGCCAACGGGTGGCCTACGAGCAGTACTTC	CAIGQRVAYEQYF
TRBV2	TRBJ1-1	NA	NA	TGTGCCAGCAGTGAAGGAACAGGAGCTGGCACTGAAGCTTTCTTT	CASSEGTGAGTEAFF
TRBV2	TRBJ2-3	few	TRBD1	TGTGCCAGCAGATCCCAGGGGGCAGATACGCAGTATTTT	CASRSQGADTQYF
TRBV24-1	TRBJ2-3	NA	TRBD2	TGTGCCATCAGCCTAGCGGCCACCACAGATACGCAGTATTTT	CAISLAATTDTQYF
TRBV28	TRBJ2-5	NA	NA	TGTGCCAGCAGTTTATGGGGGGAGACCCAGTACTTC	CASSLWGETQYF
TRBV2	TRBJ2-1	NA	TRBD2	TGTGCCAGTAGAACGGGGTGGCTAGCGGATAACTCCTACAATGAGCAGTTCTTC	CASRTGWLADNSYNEQFF
TRBV28	TRBJ2-2	NA	TRBD2	TGTGCCAGCAGTTTACCTAGCGGGGGCACCGGGGAGCTGTTTTTT	CASSLPSGGTGELFF
TRBV12-3/TRBV12-4	TRBJ2-7	NA	NA	TGTGCCAGCAGTTCCCTTTTGAGATACGAGCAGTACTTC	CASSSLLRYEQYF
TRBV30	TRBJ2-3	many	NA	TGTGCCTGGAGTCAGCTAGGGGATACGCAGTATTTT	CAWSQLGDTQYF
TRBV15	TRBJ1-1	many	NA	TGTGCCACCAGCAGAGTCGGGTCGAACACTGAAGCTTTCTTT	CATSRVGSNTEAFF
TRBV6-6	TRBJ1-5	NA	TRBD1	TGTGCCAGCAGACAGGGGGGAAGCAATCAGCCCAAGCATTTT	CASRQGGSNQPKHF
TRBV7-3	TRBJ1-2	NA	TRBD1	TGTGCCAGCAGCTCTGGGACAGGACTAGGGTATGGCTACACCTTC	CASSSGTGLGYGYTF
TRBV7-2	TRBJ1-6	NA	NA	TGTGCCAGCAGAAACTCCCGAATGGGGGTTAATTCACCCCTCCACTTT	CASRNSRMGVNSPLHF
TRBV19	TRBJ2-2	few	NA	TGTGCCAGCCGGCCGACAGCGAACACCGGGGAGCTGTTTTTT	CASRPTANTGELFF
TRBV12-3/TRBV12-4	TRBJ2-2	once	NA	TGTGCCAGCAGTTTTTGGCGGGGTACCGGGGAGCTGTTTTTT	CASSFWRGTGELFF
TRBV6-1	TRBJ2-5	NA	TRBD2	TGTGCCAGCAGCACTAAGCGGGGGAAGATCGAGACCCAGTACTTC	CASSTKRGKIETQYF
TRBV12-3/TRBV12-4	TRBJ1-1	medium-sized	NA	TGTGCCAGCACGCTAGATCAGAACACTGAAGCTTTCTTT	CASTLDQNTEAFF
TRBV20-1	TRBJ2-7	NA	TRBD1	TGCAGTGCCTGGAGATCCGGGACAGGGTCCTACGAGCAGTACTTC	CSAWRSGTGSYEQYF
TRBV14	TRBJ1-2	few	NA	TGTGCCAGCAGTTTTGACCGGGGGGGCTACACCTTC	CASSFDRGGYTF